This T cell receptor beta chain was identified in a study of graft-versus-host responses after intestinal transplantation. Assay used: immunoSEQ multiplex PCR; TCRdb lists only in-frame clones, some missing. The sample records more than 85,000 clones, approximately 80% being singletons. A remark on this clone: Its antigen is currently unknown. Distinct nucleotide sequences in the sample also encode this CDR3.

CDR1 KGHSH and CDR2 LQKENI come from the germline V gene. CDR3 length: 14 amino acids. V gave up 2 bases and J gave up 6 bases; unmatched junction bases: 7. The sample consisted of unstimulated CD4+ T cells sorted from spleen or lymph node cells, taken before intestinal transplant. The receptor was derived from a human donor who received an intestinal transplant. The chain recombines TRBV18 with TRBJ2-7, with TRBD1 matching 7 bases. The CDR3 sequence: CASSPTPTGSEQYF. The CDR3 coding sequence is TGTGCCAGCTCACCAACACCGACAGGGAGCGAGCAGTACTTC.